These 27 T cell receptor beta chains share one sample of origin, sequenced in a study of blood T cells in healthy people across ages. Together with a sample-barcoded 5' primer, a J-beta primer mix was included in a second PCR lasting roughly 6 to 12 cycles. In TCRdb, the 5' RACE reads were re-called with MiXCR into one record per CDR3 protein. The table has around 870,000 distinct CDR3 sequences, around 30% seen once. The sequenced sample was blood. These receptors were taken from a woman older than 75 in good health.

The genes are TRBV20-1 and TRBJ1-1; D is undetermined. The CDR3 length is 13 residues. CDR1 is DFQATT, CDR2 SNEGSKA, per germline (reference sequence). The V gene lost 5 bases and the J gene lost 1 base, with 11 bases spanning the gap. As DNA, the CDR3 is TGCAGTGCTTACGACGGGGAGAACACTGAAGCTTTCTTT. The encoded protein is CSAYDGENTEAFF.

This clonotype was counted a few times. The rearrangement links TRBV25-1 to TRBJ1-4; D gene uncertain. This CDR3 is built from 11 residues. Germline CDR1 and CDR2: MGHDK and SYGVNS. Trimming took off 6 bases at V and 8 bases at J, with 7 bases between the two ends. CDR3 loop: CASRVGEKLFF. CDR3 DNA sequence: TGTGCCAGCAGGGTAGGGGAAAAACTGTTTTTT. The full variable domain, completed using reference TRBV25-1 and TRBJ1-4, is EADIYQTPRYLVIGTGKKITLECSQTMGHDKMYWYQQDPGMELHLIHYSYGVNSTEKGDLSSESTVSRIRTEHFPLTLESARPSHTSQYLCASRVGEKLFFGSGTQLSVL.

This clonotype has at least ten counts. The chain links TRBV9 to TRBJ1-1, with 8 positions matching TRBD1. The CDR3 extends over 14 amino acids. Germline trimming cut 4 bases from V and 4 bases from J; bases unmatched to any gene: 6. Germline V lookup: CDR1 SGDLS, CDR2 YYNGEE. The CDR3 coding sequence is TGTGCCAGCAGCCCTGGACAGGGATTCACTGAAGCTTTCTTT. Translating gives CASSPGQGFTEAFF.

This chain connects TRBV2 to TRBJ2-1; possible D gene TRBD2, 5 bases. This CDR3 region has 15 residues. In germline, CDR1 is SNHLY, CDR2 FYNNEI. Between the trimmed V and J ends, which lost 3 bases and 5 bases, there was a span of 14 bases. CDR3 DNA: TGTGCCAGCAGTGATATTGCGGGCCTCGACAATGAGCAGTTCTTC. Encoded protein: CASSDIAGLDNEQFF. Full variable domain (outside the CDR3, taken from reference TRBV2 and TRBJ2-1): EPEVTQTPSHQVTQMGQEVILRCVPISNHLYFYWYRQILGQKVEFLVSFYNNEISEKSEIFDDQFSVERPDGSNFTLKIRSTKLEDSAMYFCASSDIAGLDNEQFFGPGTRLTVL.

Many counts were recorded for this clonotype. The chain uses TRBV27 and TRBJ2-1, with D uncertain. The V end lost 6 bases, the J end lost 7 bases, and 19 bases lay between the germline ends. The CDR3 consists of 15 residues. Per germline, CDR1 MNHEY and CDR2 SMNVEV (reference sequence). The CDR3 sequence is CASSLGRKPVNEQFF. The CDR3 coding sequence is TGTGCCAGCAGCCTTGGCCGGAAGCCCGTAAATGAGCAGTTCTTC.

The sample holds many counts of this clonotype. The V and J genes are TRBV5-4 and TRBJ2-7; D possibly corresponds to TRBD2 (5 bases). Per the germline V gene, CDR1 is SGHNT and CDR2 is YYREEE (reference sequence). V lost 4 bases, J lost 2 bases, and 10 bases lay in between. The CDR3 spans 13 residues. In DNA, the CDR3 is TGTGCCAGCAGCAGGACTCCTCCCTACGAGCAGTACTTC. This translates into CASSRTPPYEQYF.

In this sample, this clonotype turned up many times. DNA of the CDR3: TGCGCCAGCAGCCAAGATCCGGTCGGCTGGAAGACCCAGTACTTC. Protein sequence: CASSQDPVGWKTQYF. The chain is built from TRBV4-1 and TRBJ2-5, with no clear D. Per the germline V gene, CDR1 is MGHRA and CDR2 is YSYEKL. V was trimmed by 0 bases and J by 6 bases, leaving 14 bases between them. The CDR3 has 15 residues.

The genes are TRBV7-9 and TRBJ2-3; tentative D call: TRBD2 (5 bases). CDR3 size: 16 residues. Per the germline V gene, CDR1 is SEHNR and CDR2 is FQNEAQ (reference sequence). V was clipped by 1 base and J by 5 bases, with 16 bases between them. In DNA form, the CDR3 reads TGTGCCAGCAGCTTAGGCAAGCGGAGGCCAAGAGATACGCAGTATTTT. This sequence encodes CASSLGKRRPRDTQYF.

The table lists this clonotype with a few counts. The CDR3 region is CASSLAISHGELFF. In nucleotides, the CDR3 is TGTGCCAGCAGCTTAGCAATATCCCACGGGGAGCTGTTTTTT. The chain is built from TRBV7-8 and TRBJ2-2; D unclear. The germline V and J ends were trimmed by 0 bases and 7 bases, with 9 bases remaining between them. From germline, CDR1 is SGHVS and CDR2 FQNEAQ. The CDR3 sequence is 14 residues long.

This clonotype was seen at least ten times. The chain employs TRBV19 and TRBJ2-3; TRBD2 is a possible D gene (6 bases). V lost 2 bases to trimming and J lost 1 base, with 10 bases between them. The germline gives CDR1 LNHDA, CDR2 SQIVND (reference sequence). This CDR3 region has 15 residues. The CDR3 DNA follows: TGTGCCAGTAGTATAACGCCTAGCGGCACAGATACGCAGTATTTT. The encoded protein is CASSITPSGTDTQYF.

This clonotype was seen repeatedly, ten times or more. The J gene is TRBJ1-4, the V gene TRBV7-2; 9 nucleotides agree with TRBD1. Losses at the gene ends were 8 bases for V and 8 bases for J; bases not matched to a gene: 9. The CDR3 is 14 residues long. Germline loops: CDR1 SGHTA, CDR2 FQGNSA. The CDR3 DNA reads TGTGCCAGCTCACAGGGGGCGGGTCGGGAAAAACTGTTTTTT. This gives the protein CASSQGAGREKLFF.

The chain carries TRBV12-5 and TRBJ2-1, with D maybe TRBD2 (5 bases). Germline V gene sequence: CDR1 LGHNT, CDR2 FRNRAP. V lost 6 bases, J lost 9 bases, and 12 bases lay in between. This CDR3 has 12 residues. The CDR3 protein is CASGPDRGEQFF. The CDR3 DNA reads as TGTGCTAGTGGCCCCGATCGGGGTGAGCAGTTCTTC.

This clonotype showed up many times. A junction boundary mismatches the germline segment, possibly from a read error. The V call is TRBV7-7, the J call TRBJ2-5, with a tentative D call TRBD1 (6 bases). Germline V gene lookup returns CDR1 SSHAT and CDR2 FNYEAQ (reference sequence). This CDR3 comprises 14 residues. The CDR3 loop is CASSVTGTKETQYF. CDR3 bases: TGTGCTAGCAGCGTTACCGGGACAAAAGAGACCCAGTACTTC.

A note on this clonotype: A much larger clone sits a single nucleotide away, making a read error possible. Given the absence of the conserved phenylalanine or tryptophan at the CDR3 end, a read error is likely. The chain links TRBV6-8 to TRBJ2-7; D is uncertain. V was pared by 4 bases and J by 5 bases, with 12 bases between. The CDR3 has 13 amino acids. The germline V gene has CDR1 MNHGY and CDR2 SAAAGT. The CDR3 loop is CASSSHPPNEQYL. The CDR3 nucleotides read TGTGCCAGCAGTTCCCACCCTCCCAACGAGCAGTACCTC.

The table lists this clonotype with many counts. The chain couples TRBV7-2 to TRBJ1-5; possible D gene TRBD1, 5 bases. V was cut by 5 bases and J by 6 bases, with 20 bases left in between. This CDR3 has 16 amino acids. CDR1 is SGHTA, CDR2 FQGNSA, per germline. The CDR3 DNA reads as TGTGCCAGCAGCCTTGGCGGGACCGCGGGAGCTCAGCCCCAGCATTTT. It translates to CASSLGGTAGAQPQHF.

The V and J genes are TRBV3-1 and TRBJ2-2; D is unclear. This CDR3 comprises 15 residues. The V gene's germline CDR1 is LGHDT and CDR2 YNNKEL (reference sequence). With 0 bases removed from V and 0 bases from J, the gap between germline ends came to 5 bases. In DNA form, the CDR3 reads TGTGCCAGCAGCCAAGACACCCCGAACACCGGGGAGCTGTTTTTT. It is translated as CASSQDTPNTGELFF.

Ten or more counts support this clonotype. The chain recombines TRBV27 with TRBJ1-2; 12 nucleotides align to TRBD1. CDR1 MNHEY and CDR2 SMNVEV come from the germline V gene (reference sequence). V was clipped by 2 bases and J by 4 bases; unmatched bases: 11. The CDR3 contains 18 residues. Here the CDR3 DNA reads TGTGCCAGCAGTTTAATCCCGGGACAGGGGGCGCAGAGCTATGGCTACACCTTC. Encoded protein: CASSLIPGQGAQSYGYTF.

This clonotype has a handful of counts. The chain uses TRBV20-1 and TRBJ2-3; D gene uncertain. The V gene lost 0 bases and the J gene lost 0 bases, with 10 bases spanning the gap. The CDR3 is 15 residues long. The germline V gene encodes CDR1 DFQATT and CDR2 SNEGSKA (reference sequence). CDR3 sequence (DNA): TGCAGTGCTAGAGAAGGAATTACTAGCACAGATACGCAGTATTTT. Residues: CSAREGITSTDTQYF.

On this clonotype: A much larger clone differs by one base, so this may be a read error. The J gene is TRBJ2-4, the V gene TRBV11-2; TRBD2 agrees at 9 bases. CDR3 length: 15 amino acids. CDR1 and CDR2 (germline): SGHAT, FQNNGV. The junction had 15 bases not matched to a gene; V was cut back by 5 bases and J by 13 bases. The CDR3 here is CASSNSGLASEAQYF. Here the CDR3 DNA reads TGTGCCAGCAGCAACTCGGGACTAGCTTCTGAGGCCCAGTACTTC. Full variable domain (remainder filled in from reference TRBV11-2 and TRBJ2-4): EAGVAQSPRYKIIEKRQSVAFWCNPISGHATLYWYQQILGQGPKLLIQFQNNGVVDDSQLPKDRFSAERLKGVDSTLKIQPAKLEDSAVYLCASSNSGLASEAQYFGAGTRLSVL.

The CDR3 protein is CSARIGATVQETQYF. The CDR3 nucleotides read TGCAGTGCTAGAATTGGGGCGACTGTCCAAGAGACCCAGTACTTC. The rearrangement links TRBV20-1 to TRBJ2-5; weak D call: TRBD1 (5 bases). This CDR3 contains 15 residues. CDR1 is DFQATT and CDR2 is SNEGSKA in the germline V gene (reference sequence). Trimming removed 2 bases at V and 1 base at J, with 14 bases between.

At least ten counts were recorded for this clonotype. This rearrangement joins TRBV6-6 to TRBJ2-5, with 8 bases aligning to TRBD1. The germline CDR1 and CDR2 sequences are MNHNY and SVGAGI (reference sequence). The V segment lost 6 bases and the J segment 4 bases; nucleotides outside the gene matches: 4. The CDR3 contains 13 residues. Here the CDR3 reads CASSNRGVETQYF. The CDR3 nucleotides read TGTGCCAGCAGCAACAGGGGGGTAGAGACCCAGTACTTC.

This sequence joins TRBV3-1 and TRBJ2-1; 8 nucleotides match TRBD1. With V trimmed by 3 bases and J by 6 bases, 7 bases remained unmatched. Looked up from germline, CDR1 is LGHDT and CDR2 is YNNKEL (reference sequence). The CDR3 spans 15 residues. The CDR3 spells CASSQNSDRVNEQFF. The CDR3 DNA reads as TGTGCCAGCAGCCAGAACTCGGACAGGGTCAATGAGCAGTTCTTC.

This chain connects TRBV7-9 to TRBJ2-7, with 7 bases aligning to TRBD1. The CDR3 has 16 residues. V lost 5 bases and J lost 0; bases outside the gene matches: 10. Germline CDR1 and CDR2: SEHNR and FQNEAQ (reference sequence). For the CDR3, the DNA is TGTGCCAGCAGCCCATTTCCAGGACAGGTCTCCTACGAGCAGTACTTC. It is translated as CASSPFPGQVSYEQYF.

The rearrangement joins TRBV5-1 to TRBJ2-1; D not resolved. In germline, CDR1 is SGHRS, CDR2 YFSETQ. The V gene lost 0 bases and the J gene lost 8 bases, with 9 bases spanning the gap. The CDR3 length is 13 residues. The CDR3 DNA reads as TGCGCCAGCAGCTTGGATCATTTGGATGAGCAGTTCTTC. Translated, it gives CASSLDHLDEQFF.

This clonotype is a singleton in its sample. The chain recombines TRBV11-2 with TRBJ1-2, with D possibly being TRBD1 (5 bases). Looked up from germline, CDR1 is SGHAT and CDR2 is FQNNGV. The ends were cut back, 0 bases at V and 0 bases at J, with 23 bases in the middle. This CDR3 region has 20 residues. The CDR3 sequence: CASSLESLEGRAVANYGYTF. CDR3 DNA: TGTGCCAGCAGCTTAGAGTCCTTAGAGGGCAGGGCCGTCGCTAACTATGGCTACACCTTC.

In this sample, this clonotype turned up many times. This chain connects TRBV27 to TRBJ2-7; possibly TRBD2 for D (6 bases). Germline lookup yields CDR1 MNHEY and CDR2 SMNVEV (reference sequence). V lost 4 bases and J 1 base, leaving 14 bases between the germline ends. This CDR3 spans 15 amino acids. The CDR3 DNA reads as TGTGCCAGCAGTTCCGCGGAGGGAACATCCTACGAGCAGTACTTC. Translation gives CASSSAEGTSYEQYF.

In its sample, this clonotype was seen many times. This chain connects TRBV20-1 to TRBJ1-2; D is uncertain. The CDR3 is 14 amino acids. CDR1 and CDR2 from the germline V gene are DFQATT and SNEGSKA (reference sequence). V gave up 0 bases and J gave up 2 bases, with 10 bases separating them. The CDR3 bases are TGCAGTGCTAGAGAGCCACCACCAAACTATGGCTACACCTTC. Its protein product is CSAREPPPNYGYTF.